Listed below are T cell receptor beta chains from one sample, sequenced in a study of shared clonotypes between healthy human individuals. The protocol was immunoSEQ multiplex PCR, while the TCRdb copy is restricted to in-frame clones and leaves out a portion. Of more than 450,000 clones in the sample, 70% to 80% were seen once. Sequencing was performed on PBMCs. The receptors were sampled from a woman between 40 and 50 years old in good health. Some clones in this sample may be carry-over from other donors' samples. Each CDR3 is given with its conserved first and last residue. Fields, in order: J gene, clone size, D gene, CDR3 length, V gene, CDR3 protein, CDR3 DNA. The D gene is left open where the match is weak. Some rows have no size entry. The others give once, few or many, or a class for an expanded clone.

j_call: TRBJ1-6
clone_size: NA
d_call: TRBD1
cdr3_length: 14
v_call: TRBV5-6
cdr3_aa: CASSPGQVNSPLHF
cdr3_nt: TGTGCCAGCAGCCCGGGACAGGTTAATTCACCCCTCCACTTT

j_call: TRBJ2-1
clone_size: NA
d_call: NA
cdr3_length: 13
v_call: TRBV5-1
cdr3_aa: CASSLGWANEQFF
cdr3_nt: TGCGCCAGCAGCCTGGGCTGGGCCAATGAGCAGTTCTTC

j_call: TRBJ1-5
clone_size: NA
d_call: NA
cdr3_length: 15
v_call: TRBV2
cdr3_aa: CASSEDLNRDPPQHF
cdr3_nt: TGTGCCAGCAGTGAGGACCTAAACAGGGATCCGCCCCAGCATTTT

j_call: TRBJ2-2
clone_size: NA
d_call: TRBD1
cdr3_length: 15
v_call: TRBV2
cdr3_aa: CASRDDRGLTGELFF
cdr3_nt: TGTGCCAGCAGGGACGACAGGGGGCTTACCGGGGAGCTGTTTTTT

j_call: TRBJ2-1
clone_size: NA
d_call: NA
cdr3_length: 15
v_call: TRBV7-8
cdr3_aa: CASSLAGLAGNEQFF
cdr3_nt: TGTGCCAGCAGCTTAGCAGGTTTAGCCGGTAATGAGCAGTTCTTC

j_call: TRBJ1-2
clone_size: NA
d_call: TRBD1
cdr3_length: 15
v_call: TRBV19
cdr3_aa: CASSMGGQSDYGYTF
cdr3_nt: TGTGCCAGTAGTATGGGGGGACAGTCTGACTATGGCTACACCTTC

j_call: TRBJ2-1
clone_size: NA
d_call: NA
cdr3_length: 14
v_call: TRBV7-9
cdr3_aa: CASSLGGPYNEQFF
cdr3_nt: TGTGCCAGCAGCTTAGGGGGTCCGTACAATGAGCAGTTCTTC

j_call: TRBJ2-7
clone_size: few
d_call: TRBD2
cdr3_length: 16
v_call: TRBV28
cdr3_aa: CASSPMGQREDYEQYF
cdr3_nt: TGTGCCAGCAGTCCAATGGGCCAGCGGGAGGACTACGAGCAGTACTTC

j_call: TRBJ1-2
clone_size: NA
d_call: TRBD1
cdr3_length: 14
v_call: TRBV4-3
cdr3_aa: CASNPTGVVGGYTF
cdr3_nt: TGCGCCAGCAACCCGACAGGGGTGGTCGGGGGCTACACCTTC

j_call: TRBJ2-5
clone_size: NA
d_call: NA
cdr3_length: 14
v_call: TRBV19
cdr3_aa: CASSDPASRETQYF
cdr3_nt: TGTGCCAGTAGCGATCCCGCGAGTCGAGAGACCCAGTACTTC

j_call: TRBJ1-5
clone_size: NA
d_call: NA
cdr3_length: 13
v_call: TRBV5-5
cdr3_aa: CASSLSSNQPQHF
cdr3_nt: TGTGCCAGCAGCTTGAGTAGCAATCAGCCCCAGCATTTT

j_call: TRBJ2-1
clone_size: NA
d_call: TRBD2
cdr3_length: 15
v_call: TRBV7-3
cdr3_aa: CASSLMQASGNEQFF
cdr3_nt: TGTGCCAGCAGCTTAATGCAGGCTAGCGGAAATGAGCAGTTCTTC

j_call: TRBJ2-1
clone_size: NA
d_call: NA
cdr3_length: 12
v_call: TRBV10-3
cdr3_aa: CAISYSENEQFF
cdr3_nt: TGTGCCATCAGTTACAGCGAAAATGAGCAGTTCTTC

j_call: TRBJ2-2
clone_size: NA
d_call: NA
cdr3_length: 15
v_call: TRBV6-6
cdr3_aa: CASSYSPDTTGELFF
cdr3_nt: TGTGCCAGCAGTTACTCACCGGACACCACCGGGGAGCTGTTTTTT

j_call: TRBJ1-3
clone_size: once
d_call: TRBD1
cdr3_length: 16
v_call: TRBV4-3
cdr3_aa: CASSQELRQGGNTIYF
cdr3_nt: TGCGCCAGCAGCCAAGAATTGCGACAGGGAGGAAACACCATATATTTT

j_call: TRBJ2-1
clone_size: few
d_call: NA
cdr3_length: 15
v_call: TRBV30
cdr3_aa: CAWSVWARAGTEQFF
cdr3_nt: TGTGCCTGGAGTGTTTGGGCCAGGGCCGGCACCGAGCAGTTCTTC

j_call: TRBJ2-2
clone_size: once
d_call: NA
cdr3_length: 14
v_call: TRBV27
cdr3_aa: CASRGIFLGGELFF
cdr3_nt: TGTGCCAGCAGGGGAATTTTCTTGGGCGGGGAGCTGTTTTTT

j_call: TRBJ1-2
clone_size: NA
d_call: TRBD1
cdr3_length: 16
v_call: TRBV10-3
cdr3_aa: CAISESGTEFHYGYTF
cdr3_nt: TGTGCCATCAGTGAGTCCGGGACAGAGTTTCACTATGGCTACACCTTC

j_call: TRBJ2-7
clone_size: NA
d_call: TRBD2
cdr3_length: 15
v_call: TRBV5-3
cdr3_aa: CARSHGTSGIYEQYF
cdr3_nt: TGTGCCAGAAGCCACGGGACTAGCGGGATCTACGAGCAGTACTTC

j_call: TRBJ2-7
clone_size: NA
d_call: TRBD1
cdr3_length: 16
v_call: TRBV18
cdr3_aa: CASSPQGAVGSYEQYF
cdr3_nt: TGTGCCAGCTCACCACAGGGGGCGGTGGGCTCCTACGAGCAGTACTTC

j_call: TRBJ2-6
clone_size: NA
d_call: NA
cdr3_length: 14
v_call: TRBV10-2
cdr3_aa: CASSDSSGANVLTF
cdr3_nt: TGCGCCAGCAGTGACAGCTCTGGGGCCAACGTCCTGACTTTC

j_call: TRBJ2-2
clone_size: once
d_call: TRBD2
cdr3_length: 15
v_call: TRBV30
cdr3_aa: CAWSGLAGVTGELFF
cdr3_nt: TGTGCCTGGAGTGGACTAGCGGGAGTCACCGGGGAGCTGTTTTTT

j_call: TRBJ2-3
clone_size: once
d_call: TRBD2
cdr3_length: 15
v_call: TRBV19
cdr3_aa: CASSITAGVLDTQYF
cdr3_nt: TGTGCCAGTAGTATAACCGCGGGAGTCTTAGATACGCAGTATTTT

j_call: TRBJ1-2
clone_size: NA
d_call: TRBD1
cdr3_length: 14
v_call: TRBV6-5
cdr3_aa: CATGGGTDTYGYTF
cdr3_nt: TGTGCCACTGGGGGGGGGACAGACACTTATGGCTACACCTTC

j_call: TRBJ2-7
clone_size: NA
d_call: NA
cdr3_length: 15
v_call: TRBV27
cdr3_aa: CANERAEIADHEQYF
cdr3_nt: TGTGCCAACGAACGGGCGGAAATCGCGGACCACGAGCAGTACTTC

j_call: TRBJ1-2
clone_size: NA
d_call: NA
cdr3_length: 11
v_call: TRBV6-5
cdr3_aa: CATRQDYGYTF
cdr3_nt: TGTGCCACCCGACAGGACTATGGCTACACCTTC

j_call: TRBJ2-6
clone_size: NA
d_call: TRBD1
cdr3_length: 15
v_call: TRBV30
cdr3_aa: CAWSVGGAGANVLTF
cdr3_nt: TGTGCCTGGAGTGTAGGGGGCGCTGGGGCCAACGTCCTGACTTTC

j_call: TRBJ1-2
clone_size: NA
d_call: NA
cdr3_length: 13
v_call: TRBV27
cdr3_aa: CASSLEGSSGYTF
cdr3_nt: TGTGCCAGCAGTTTAGAAGGGAGTAGCGGCTACACCTTC

j_call: TRBJ1-5
clone_size: NA
d_call: NA
cdr3_length: 14
v_call: TRBV14
cdr3_aa: CASSQGGGNQPQHF
cdr3_nt: TGTGCCAGCAGCCAAGGAGGGGGCAATCAGCCCCAGCATTTT

j_call: TRBJ1-1
clone_size: NA
d_call: NA
cdr3_length: 14
v_call: TRBV25-1
cdr3_aa: CASSDPRTNSEAFF
cdr3_nt: TGTGCCAGCAGTGATCCCCGGACAAATTCTGAAGCTTTCTTT

j_call: TRBJ2-1
clone_size: few
d_call: TRBD2
cdr3_length: 15
v_call: TRBV28
cdr3_aa: CASSLRGGRALEQFF
cdr3_nt: TGTGCCAGCAGTTTAAGGGGCGGGAGGGCCCTTGAGCAGTTCTTC

j_call: TRBJ1-4
clone_size: NA
d_call: TRBD1
cdr3_length: 14
v_call: TRBV18
cdr3_aa: CASSRGQGAEKLFF
cdr3_nt: TGTGCCAGCTCCCGCGGACAGGGGGCTGAAAAACTGTTTTTT

j_call: TRBJ2-7
clone_size: many
d_call: NA
cdr3_length: 13
v_call: TRBV10-3
cdr3_aa: CAISDEQDGEQYF
cdr3_nt: TGTGCCATCAGTGATGAGCAGGACGGCGAGCAGTACTTC

j_call: TRBJ2-7
clone_size: few
d_call: NA
cdr3_length: 14
v_call: TRBV18
cdr3_aa: CASSSPTDPYEQYF
cdr3_nt: TGTGCCAGCTCATCGCCGACAGACCCTTACGAGCAGTACTTC

j_call: TRBJ2-7
clone_size: NA
d_call: TRBD1
cdr3_length: 16
v_call: TRBV6-1
cdr3_aa: CASSERVGTGPDEQYF
cdr3_nt: TGTGCCAGCAGTGAAAGAGTCGGGACAGGGCCCGACGAGCAGTACTTC

j_call: TRBJ1-1
clone_size: NA
d_call: TRBD1
cdr3_length: 13
v_call: TRBV6-5
cdr3_aa: CASSYPGGRGAFF
cdr3_nt: TGTGCCAGCAGCTACCCAGGGGGCAGAGGAGCTTTCTTT

j_call: TRBJ2-2
clone_size: NA
d_call: TRBD2
cdr3_length: 15
v_call: TRBV6-1
cdr3_aa: CASRRLAGGPGELFF
cdr3_nt: TGTGCCAGCAGGAGACTAGCGGGAGGGCCCGGGGAGCTGTTTTTT

j_call: TRBJ1-1
clone_size: NA
d_call: NA
cdr3_length: 13
v_call: TRBV5-8
cdr3_aa: CASSLHVNTEAFF
cdr3_nt: TGTGCCAGCAGCTTGCACGTGAACACTGAAGCTTTCTTT

j_call: TRBJ1-3
clone_size: NA
d_call: TRBD1
cdr3_length: 17
v_call: TRBV9
cdr3_aa: CASSVEGQLYSGNTIYF
cdr3_nt: TGTGCCAGCAGCGTAGAGGGACAGCTATACTCTGGAAACACCATATATTTT